This T cell receptor beta chain was obtained from a study of tissue T cells after allogeneic stem cell transplantation. The CDR3 is 16 residues long. Germline V gene data show CDR1 as LNHNV and CDR2 as YYDKDF (reference sequence). V shed 4 bases and J shed 5 bases, with 19 bases lying between them. Data came from immunoSEQ multiplex PCR; TCRdb stores just in-frame clones and leaves some out. This sample has 9,500 to 15,000 clones, with roughly 70% found just once. The sequence came from a woman aged 18-49 years with breast cancer. Here the sequenced sample was tissue from the right colon, taken at autopsy. The chain carries TRBV15 and TRBJ2-3; tentatively, D is TRBD2 (7 bases). CDR3 residues: CATSTPLGGRIDTQYF. The CDR3 nucleotides read TGTGCCACCAGCACCCCCCTCGGGGGGCGAATAGATACGCAGTATTTT.